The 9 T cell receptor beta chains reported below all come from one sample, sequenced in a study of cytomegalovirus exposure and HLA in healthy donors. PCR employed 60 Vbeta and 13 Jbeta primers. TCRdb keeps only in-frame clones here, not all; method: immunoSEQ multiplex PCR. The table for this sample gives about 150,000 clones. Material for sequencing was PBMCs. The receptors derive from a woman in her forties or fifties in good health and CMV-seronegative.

This CDR3 reads CASSDMGADTGELFF. The CDR3 DNA reads TGTGCCAGCAGTGACATGGGGGCGGACACCGGGGAGCTGTTTTTT. The V call is TRBV2, the J call TRBJ2-2, with D possibly being TRBD1 (6 bases). V was shortened by 3 bases and J by 3 bases, with 11 bases between the two germline ends. CDR1 and CDR2 (germline): SNHLY, FYNNEI. The CDR3 totals 15 residues. Full variable domain (missing parts from reference TRBV2 and TRBJ2-2): EPEVTQTPSHQVTQMGQEVILRCVPISNHLYFYWYRQILGQKVEFLVSFYNNEISEKSEIFDDQFSVERPDGSNFTLKIRSTKLEDSAMYFCASSDMGADTGELFFGEGSRLTVL.

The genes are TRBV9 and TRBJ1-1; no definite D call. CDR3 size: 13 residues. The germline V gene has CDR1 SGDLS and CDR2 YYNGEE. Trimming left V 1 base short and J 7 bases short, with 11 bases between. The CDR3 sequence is CASSVRGSGEAFF. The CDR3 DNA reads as TGTGCCAGCAGCGTACGCGGCAGTGGTGAAGCTTTCTTT.

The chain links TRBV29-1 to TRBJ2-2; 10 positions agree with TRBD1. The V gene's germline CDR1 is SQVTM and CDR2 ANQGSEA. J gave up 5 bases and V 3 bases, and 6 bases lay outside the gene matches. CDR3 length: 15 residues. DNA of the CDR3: TGCAGCGTTGACGACGACAGGGGGCTAACCGGGGAGCTGTTTTTT. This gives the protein CSVDDDRGLTGELFF.

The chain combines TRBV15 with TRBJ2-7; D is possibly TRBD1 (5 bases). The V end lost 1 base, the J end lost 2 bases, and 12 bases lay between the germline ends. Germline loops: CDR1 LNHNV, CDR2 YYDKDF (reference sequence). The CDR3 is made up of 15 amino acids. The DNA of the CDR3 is TGTGCCACCAGCAGAGCGGGCAGGGTCGCCTACGAGCAGTACTTC. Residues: CATSRAGRVAYEQYF.

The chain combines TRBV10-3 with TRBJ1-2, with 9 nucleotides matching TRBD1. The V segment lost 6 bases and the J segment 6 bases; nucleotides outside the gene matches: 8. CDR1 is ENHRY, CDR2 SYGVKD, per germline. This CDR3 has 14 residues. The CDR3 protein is CAISPPGQGHGYTF. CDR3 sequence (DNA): TGTGCCATCAGCCCGCCGGGACAGGGTCATGGCTACACCTTC.

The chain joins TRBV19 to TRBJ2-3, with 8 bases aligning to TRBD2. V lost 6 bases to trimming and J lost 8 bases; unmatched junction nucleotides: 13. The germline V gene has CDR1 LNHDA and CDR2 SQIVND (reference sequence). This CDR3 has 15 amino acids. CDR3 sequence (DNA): TGTGCCAGTAGGACCGGGGGGGCATCGAGGGGTACGCAGTATTTT. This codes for CASRTGGASRGTQYF.

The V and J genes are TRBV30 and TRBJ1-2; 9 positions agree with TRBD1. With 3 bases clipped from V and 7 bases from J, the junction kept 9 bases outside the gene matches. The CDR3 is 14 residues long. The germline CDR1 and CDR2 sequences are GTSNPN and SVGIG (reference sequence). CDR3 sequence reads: CAWSPGTGYGGYTF. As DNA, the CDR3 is TGTGCCTGGAGCCCTGGGACAGGGTATGGTGGCTACACCTTC.

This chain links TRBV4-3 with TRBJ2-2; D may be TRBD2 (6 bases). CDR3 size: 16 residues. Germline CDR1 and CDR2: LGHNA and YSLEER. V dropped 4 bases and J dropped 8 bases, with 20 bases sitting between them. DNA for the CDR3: TGCGCCAGCAGCCCGCTTGGGGTTTCGGGAGTGGGGGAGCTGTTTTTT. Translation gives CASSPLGVSGVGELFF.

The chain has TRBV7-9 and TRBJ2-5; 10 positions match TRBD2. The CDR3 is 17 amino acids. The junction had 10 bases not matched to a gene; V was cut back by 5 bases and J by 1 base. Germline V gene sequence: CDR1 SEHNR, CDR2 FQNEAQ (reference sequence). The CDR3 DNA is TGTGCCAGCAGCGAAAAGATAGCGGGGGGCGCCCAAGAGACCCAGTACTTC. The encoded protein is CASSEKIAGGAQETQYF. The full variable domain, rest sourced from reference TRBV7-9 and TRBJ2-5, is DTGVSQNPRHKITKRGQNVTFRCDPISEHNRLYWYRQTLGQGPEFLTYFQNEAQLEKSRLLSDRFSAERPKGSFSTLEIQRTEQGDSAMYLCASSEKIAGGAQETQYFGPGTRLLVL.